The 5 T cell receptor beta chains in this list originate from one sample, sequenced in a study of T cell clonality in common variable immunodeficiency. The protocol was immunoSEQ multiplex PCR, while the TCRdb copy is restricted to in-frame clones and leaves out a portion. This table holds roughly 32,000 clones with no singletons; the top ten claim 9.5%. Source material: peripheral blood mononuclear cells. All receptors come from a person between 18 and 75 years old in good health.

At least ten counts were recorded for this clone. The CDR3 extends 3 residues past the end of the read, so its final part is completed from the germline J gene. The chain combines TRBV6-2 or TRBV6-3 with TRBJ2-3; 9 nucleotides match TRBD2. From germline, CDR1 is MNHEY and CDR2 SVGEGT. This CDR3 region has 16 residues. CDR3 DNA, as far as it was read: TGTGCCAGCAGCCCCGCATCGGCGGGAGGGTACCGAACG. Translation: CASSPASAGGYRT. The CDR3 reads in full as CASSPASAGGYRTQYF.

This clone was seen ten or more times. Read data end 3 residues before the CDR3 end; the end is taken from the germline J gene. The chain uses TRBV2 and TRBJ2-1; TRBD2 agrees at 8 bases. The CDR3 is 16 amino acids. Trimming took 5 bases from V and 0 from J; bases not matched to a gene: 6. Germline loops: CDR1 SNHLY, CDR2 FYNNEI. The CDR3 loop reads CASSLRLAGSYNEQFF. The part of the CDR3 DNA that was read is TGTGCCAGCAGTCTTCGTCTAGCGGGCTCCTACAATGAG.

At least ten counts were recorded for this clone. The read terminates 3 residues ahead of where the CDR3 ends, so the germline J gene completes it. The chain employs TRBV2 and TRBJ2-7; unclear D gene. V lost 5 bases, J lost 2 bases, and 7 bases lay in between. Germline V gene sequence: CDR1 SNHLY, CDR2 FYNNEI. This CDR3 contains 12 residues. The CDR3 reads CASSPLPYEQYF. The part of the CDR3 DNA that was read is TGTGCCAGCAGTCCTCTACCCTACGAG.

This clone occurred many times. The read comes to an end 3 residues before the CDR3 does, leaving the germline J gene to fill in the end. V and J are TRBV5-1 and TRBJ2-3, with 10 bases fitting TRBD2. The J segment lost 3 bases and the V segment lost 2 bases, leaving 3 bases of the junction unmatched. Germline CDR1 and CDR2: SGHRS and YFSETQ. CDR3 size: 15 residues. The CDR3 here is CASSLAGGPTDTQYF. The DNA read from the CDR3 is TGCGCCAGCAGCTTAGCGGGAGGGCCAACAGATACG.

Ten or more counts support this clone. The missing CDR3 end, 3 residues past where the read stops, is filled in from the germline J gene. The rearrangement uses TRBV18 and TRBJ2-3; no reliable D call. In germline, CDR1 is KGHSH, CDR2 LQKENI. CDR3 length: 13 amino acids. V lost 3 bases and J lost 5, with 9 bases in between. CDR3 protein: CASSPLERDTQYF. The DNA read from the CDR3 is TGTGCCAGCTCACCGCTAGAACGAGATACG. The full variable domain, completed using reference TRBV18 and TRBJ2-3, is NAGVMQNPRHLVRRRGQEARLRCSPMKGHSHVYWYRQLPEEGLKFMVYLQKENIIDESGMPKERFSAEFPKEGPSILRIQQVVRGDSAAYFCASSPLERDTQYFGPGTRLTVL.